The source of this TCR beta chain is a study of graft-versus-host responses after intestinal transplantation (dated by TCRdb to the early 2020s). About the full investigation: Multivisceral, liver-intestinal, or isolated intestinal transplants were received by the recipients. All recipients received anti-thymocyte globulin induction followed by maintenance tacrolimus and steroids for 3 to 4 years. After intestinal transplantation, graft-versus-host and host-versus-graft alloreactive T cell clones were followed in the graft, circulation and bone marrow using bulk TCR-beta CDR3 sequencing. To identify alloreactive clones, pre-transplant mixed lymphocyte reaction products were sequenced and then compared with unstimulated pre-transplant donor and recipient T cells. The cohort enrolled fewer than 25 intestinal transplant recipients including one retransplant, and 3 patients lacking pretransplant specimens were excluded. Donor T cell macrochimerism was defined as a peak of at least 4% donor T cells among recipient peripheral blood mononuclear cells. Instead of going to the commercial service, samples from a few later patients were sequenced in-house on an Illumina MiSeq and processed with MiXCR. The paper as a whole reports these results and caveats: GvH clones turned up in recipient bone marrow, with some appearing earlier in ileal mucosa or blood, a pattern consistent with an intestinal mucosal origin. High GvH to HvG T cell clonal ratios were observed in the allografts of patients with donor T cell macrochimerism. Conclusions were limited by the relatively low number and heterogeneity of intestinal transplant patients. Early after transplant, peak levels of circulating GvH clones were associated with declines in HvG clones.

Blood samples were collected up to 4 times in the first month after transplant and then at least monthly when available. With respect to this clone: Its cognate antigen has yet to be identified. No qualities accompany the bases; no much larger clone lies one base away.

The library was produced with the immunoSEQ multiplex PCR assay. High-throughput TCR-beta CDR3 sequencing of genomic DNA from most patients was performed by Adaptive Biotechnologies. The original pipeline was this. Adaptive's ImmunoSEQ software supplied the TCR sequencing data for 15 to 20 patients, while MiXCR and VDJtools were used to process a few other patients. CDR3 nucleotide sequences shared between donor and recipient were removed because their origin could not be assigned. To count as alloreactive, a clone needed at least 2-fold expansion over unstimulated cells and a minimum CFSE-low frequency of 0.002% (template counts) or 0.001% (read counts). A clone was considered mappable if detected in the sequenced pre-transplant spleen, lymph node, or MLR CFSE-low populations of the donor or recipient. Cumulative frequency of alloreactive clones was calculated as a percentage of all sequences weighted by copy number. The table comes from immuneACCESS by way of TCRdb, which keeps in-frame sequences with V and J called. Part of the clones is missing from these tables; in studies checked, under half for an unresolved V gene and the rest for unknown reasons. V, J and clone size are those of that table, while D and trimming were read from the DNA. Across this sample there are over 15,000 clones, with roughly 86% seen only once. Jointly, the top ten make up about 9% of the sample.

The CDR3 covers 15 residues, taking in both the cysteine and the phenylalanine. Only the CDR3 DNA stays, 45 bases, in frame from base 1. The V and J ends are trimmed by 4 bases and 0 bases, leaving 12 bases between them. According to the germline V gene (reference sequence), CDR1 reads SGHNT and CDR2 reads YYREEE. This sequence originates from a human patient who received an intestinal transplant, so some T cells may come from the graft donor. This chain joins TRBV5-4 to TRBJ2-3; the best D guess is TRBD2, with 7 bases matching. Sequencing used PBMCs, obtained 220 to 240 days after intestinal transplant. In nucleotide form, the sequence is TGTGCCAGCAGCCTGGGGGGGGCTAGCACAGATACGCAGTATTTT. This encodes CASSLGGASTDTQYF.